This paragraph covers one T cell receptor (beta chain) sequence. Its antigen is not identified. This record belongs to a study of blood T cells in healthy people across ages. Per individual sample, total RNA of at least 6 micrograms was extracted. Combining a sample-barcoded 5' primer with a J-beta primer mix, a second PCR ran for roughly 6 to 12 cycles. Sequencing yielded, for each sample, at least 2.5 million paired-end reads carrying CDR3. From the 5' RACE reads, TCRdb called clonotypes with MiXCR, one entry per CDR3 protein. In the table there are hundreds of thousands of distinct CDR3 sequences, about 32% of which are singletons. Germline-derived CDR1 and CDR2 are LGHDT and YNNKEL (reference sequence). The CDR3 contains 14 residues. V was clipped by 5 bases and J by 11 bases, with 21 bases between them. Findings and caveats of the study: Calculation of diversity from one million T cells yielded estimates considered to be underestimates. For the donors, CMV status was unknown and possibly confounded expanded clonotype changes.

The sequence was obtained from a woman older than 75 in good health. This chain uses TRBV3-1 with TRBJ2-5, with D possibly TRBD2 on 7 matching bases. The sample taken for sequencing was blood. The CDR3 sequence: CASSTWGGIHEQYF. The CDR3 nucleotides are TGTGCCAGCAGCACCTGGGGGGGCATCCATGAGCAGTACTTC.